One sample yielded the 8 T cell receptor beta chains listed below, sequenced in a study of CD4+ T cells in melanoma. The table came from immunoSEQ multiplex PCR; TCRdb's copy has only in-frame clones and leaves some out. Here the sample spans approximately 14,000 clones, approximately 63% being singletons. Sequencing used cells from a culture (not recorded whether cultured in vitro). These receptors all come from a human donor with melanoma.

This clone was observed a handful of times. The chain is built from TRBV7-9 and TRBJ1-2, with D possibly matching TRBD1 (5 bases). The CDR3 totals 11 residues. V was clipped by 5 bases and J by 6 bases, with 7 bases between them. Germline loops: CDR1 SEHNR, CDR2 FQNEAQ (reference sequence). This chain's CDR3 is CASSRGHGYTF. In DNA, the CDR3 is TGTGCCAGCAGCCGGGGCCATGGCTACACCTTC. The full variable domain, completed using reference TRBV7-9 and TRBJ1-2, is DTGVSQNPRHKITKRGQNVTFRCDPISEHNRLYWYRQTLGQGPEFLTYFQNEAQLEKSRLLSDRFSAERPKGSFSTLEIQRTEQGDSAMYLCASSRGHGYTFGSGTRLTVV.

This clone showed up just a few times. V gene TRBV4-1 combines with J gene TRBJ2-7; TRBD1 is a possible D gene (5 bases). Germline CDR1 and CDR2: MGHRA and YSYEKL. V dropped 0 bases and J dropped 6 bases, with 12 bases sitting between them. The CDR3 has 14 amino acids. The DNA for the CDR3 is TGCGCCAGCAGCCAAGATTCCCAGGGCGGCGAGCAGTACTTC. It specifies CASSQDSQGGEQYF.

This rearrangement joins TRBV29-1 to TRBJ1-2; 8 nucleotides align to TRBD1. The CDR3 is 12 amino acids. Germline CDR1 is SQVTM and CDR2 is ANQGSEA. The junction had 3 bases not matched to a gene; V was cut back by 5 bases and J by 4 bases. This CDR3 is CSVNRGGYGYTF. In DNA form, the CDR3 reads TGCAGCGTTAACAGGGGGGGCTATGGCTACACCTTC.

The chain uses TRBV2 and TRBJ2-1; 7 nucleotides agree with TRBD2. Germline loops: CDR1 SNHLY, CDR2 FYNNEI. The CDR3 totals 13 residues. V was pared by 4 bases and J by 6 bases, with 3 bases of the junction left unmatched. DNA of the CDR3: TGTGCCAGCAGTGGGACTAGGTCCAATGAGCAGTTCTTC. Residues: CASSGTRSNEQFF. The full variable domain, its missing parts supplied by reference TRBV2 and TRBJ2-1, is EPEVTQTPSHQVTQMGQEVILRCVPISNHLYFYWYRQILGQKVEFLVSFYNNEISEKSEIFDDQFSVERPDGSNFTLKIRSTKLEDSAMYFCASSGTRSNEQFFGPGTRLTVL.

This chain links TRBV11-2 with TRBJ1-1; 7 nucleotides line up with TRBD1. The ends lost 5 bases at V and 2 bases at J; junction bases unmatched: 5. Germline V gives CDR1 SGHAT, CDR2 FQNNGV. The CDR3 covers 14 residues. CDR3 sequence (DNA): TGTGCCAGCAGCATTCAGGGGGTTAACACTGAAGCTTTCTTT. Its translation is CASSIQGVNTEAFF.

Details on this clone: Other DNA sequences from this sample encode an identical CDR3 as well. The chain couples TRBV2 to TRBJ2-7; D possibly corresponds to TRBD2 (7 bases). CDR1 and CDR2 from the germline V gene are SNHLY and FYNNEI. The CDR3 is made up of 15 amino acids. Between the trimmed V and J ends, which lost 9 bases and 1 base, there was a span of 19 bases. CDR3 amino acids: CASKGEGGPSYEQYF. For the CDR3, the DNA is TGTGCCAGTAAGGGAGAGGGGGGGCCTTCCTACGAGCAGTACTTC. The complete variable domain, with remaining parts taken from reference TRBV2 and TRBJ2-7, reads EPEVTQTPSHQVTQMGQEVILRCVPISNHLYFYWYRQILGQKVEFLVSFYNNEISEKSEIFDDQFSVERPDGSNFTLKIRSTKLEDSAMYFCASKGEGGPSYEQYFGPGTRLTVT.

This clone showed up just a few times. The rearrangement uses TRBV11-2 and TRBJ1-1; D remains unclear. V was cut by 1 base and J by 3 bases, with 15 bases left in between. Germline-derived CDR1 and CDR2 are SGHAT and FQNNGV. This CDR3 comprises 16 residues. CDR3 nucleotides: TGTGCCAGCAGCTTAGTTAGTCGAGCAGCCTACACTGAAGCTTTCTTT. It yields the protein CASSLVSRAAYTEAFF.

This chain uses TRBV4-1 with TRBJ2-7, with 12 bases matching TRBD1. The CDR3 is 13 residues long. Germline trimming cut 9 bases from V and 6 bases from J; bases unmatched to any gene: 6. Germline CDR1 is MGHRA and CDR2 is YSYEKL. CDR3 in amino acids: CASRDRGQTEQYF. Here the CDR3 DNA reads TGCGCCAGTAGGGACAGGGGGCAAACCGAGCAGTACTTC.